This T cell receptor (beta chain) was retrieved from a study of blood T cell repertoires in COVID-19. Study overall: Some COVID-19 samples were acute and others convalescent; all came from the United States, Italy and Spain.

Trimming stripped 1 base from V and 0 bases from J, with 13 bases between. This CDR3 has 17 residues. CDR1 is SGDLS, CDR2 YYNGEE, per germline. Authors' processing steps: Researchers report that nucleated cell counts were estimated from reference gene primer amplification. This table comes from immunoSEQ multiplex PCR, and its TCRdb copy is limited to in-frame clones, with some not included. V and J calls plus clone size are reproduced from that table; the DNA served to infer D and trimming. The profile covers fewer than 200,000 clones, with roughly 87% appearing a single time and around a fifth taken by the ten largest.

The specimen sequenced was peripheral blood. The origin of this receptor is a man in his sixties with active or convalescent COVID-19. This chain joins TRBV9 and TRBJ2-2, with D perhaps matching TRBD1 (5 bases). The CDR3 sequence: CASSVRQRTANTGELFF. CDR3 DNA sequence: TGTGCCAGCAGCGTAAGACAGAGAACCGCGAACACCGGGGAGCTGTTTTTT.